The source of this T cell receptor (beta chain) is a study of cytomegalovirus exposure and HLA in healthy donors. At the level of the study: Roughly 85 million unique TCRs from HLA-typed donors made up an early data release.

The PCR ran on 60 Vbeta and 13 Jbeta primers. TCRdb's copy holds only in-frame clones and misses some; the assay was immunoSEQ multiplex PCR. The table records tens of thousands of clones, around 68% of them present only once. Points from the study as a whole: The study designated roughly 150 TCR beta chains cytomegalovirus-associated. Several V segments, TRBV6-2 and TRBV6-3 among them, could not be told apart and were dropped.

CDR3 length equals 13 residues. Per germline, CDR1 GTSNPN and CDR2 SVGIG (reference sequence). As for this clone: Its antigen is currently unknown. Mismatch with germline at one junction end may stem from a read error. Within the sample, other DNA sequences also encode this same CDR3.

The source of this sequence is a young woman in good health and CMV-seronegative. V is TRBV30 and J is TRBJ1-1; D is possibly TRBD1 (6 bases). Sample: PBMCs. The DNA for the CDR3 is TGTGCCTGGTCCGCAGGGGTATGGGCTGATGCTTTCTTT. Translation gives CAWSAGVWADAFF.